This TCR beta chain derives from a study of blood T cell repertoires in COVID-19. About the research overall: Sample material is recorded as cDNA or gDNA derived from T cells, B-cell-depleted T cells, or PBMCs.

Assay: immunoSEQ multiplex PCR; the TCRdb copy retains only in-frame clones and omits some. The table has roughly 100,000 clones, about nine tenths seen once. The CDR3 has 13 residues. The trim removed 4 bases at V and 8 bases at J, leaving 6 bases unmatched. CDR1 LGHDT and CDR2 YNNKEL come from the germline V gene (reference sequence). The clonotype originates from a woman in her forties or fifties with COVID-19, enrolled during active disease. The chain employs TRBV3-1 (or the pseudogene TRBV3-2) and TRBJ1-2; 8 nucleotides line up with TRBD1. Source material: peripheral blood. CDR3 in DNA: TGTGCCAGCAGCCCCGGGACAGGCTACGGCTACACCTTC. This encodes CASSPGTGYGYTF.